These 27 T cell receptor beta chains share one sample of origin, sequenced in a study of CD8+ T cells in alopecia areata. Treatment denoted: oral pan-JAK inhibitor, 5-10 mg twice daily. In each case, RNA was isolated and then reverse transcribed into cDNA as the sequencing template. Method: immunoSEQ multiplex PCR; TCRdb's copy keeps in-frame clones and lacks some. Here the sample spans fewer than 250,000 clones, 64% being singletons. Specimen: CD4+ T cells sorted from blood, collected at week 4, from a patient treated with tofacitinib. These receptors originate from a human donor with alopecia areata.

The CDR3 here is CASSNSNTGELFF. In DNA, the CDR3 is TGCGCCAGCAGTAATTCGAACACCGGGGAGCTGTTTTTT. This chain joins TRBV10-1 and TRBJ2-2, with D uncertain. The CDR3 loop spans 13 amino acids. Germline values: CDR1 WNHNN, CDR2 SYGVQD (reference sequence). The V and J ends lost 5 bases and 0 bases respectively, with 4 bases between them.

The chain has TRBV11-1 and TRBJ1-5, with D perhaps matching TRBD1 (5 bases). Trimming took off 0 bases at V and 6 bases at J, with 6 bases between the two ends. The CDR3 is made up of 13 amino acids. Per germline, CDR1 SGHAT and CDR2 FQDESV (reference sequence). The CDR3 spells CASSLARGQPQHF. CDR3 nucleotides: TGTGCCAGCAGCTTAGCGAGGGGTCAGCCCCAGCATTTT.

The V call is TRBV29-1, the J call TRBJ1-1, with 7 bases that match TRBD1. Germline loops: CDR1 SQVTM, CDR2 ANQGSEA. Trimming removed 1 base from V and 1 base from J; junction bases left unmatched: 6. This CDR3 region has 15 residues. CDR3 in DNA: TGCAGCGTTGAAGCTACAGGGGCTTCGAACACTGAAGCTTTCTTT. Translation: CSVEATGASNTEAFF. Supplemented by reference TRBV29-1 and TRBJ1-1, the full variable domain reads SAVISQKPSRDICQRGTSLTIQCQVDSQVTMMFWYRQQPGQSLTLIATANQGSEATYESGFVIDKFPISRPNLTFSTLTVSNMSPEDSSIYLCSVEATGASNTEAFFGQGTRLTVV.

J is TRBJ2-2 and V is TRBV2; no firm D call. The CDR3 spans 14 residues. With 6 bases removed from V and 0 bases from J, the gap between germline ends came to 8 bases. Per germline, CDR1 SNHLY and CDR2 FYNNEI. CDR3 nucleotide sequence: TGTGCCAGCAGAGCCGGTGCGAACACCGGGGAGCTGTTTTTT. Its translation is CASRAGANTGELFF.

The rearrangement links TRBV7-2 to TRBJ2-5; D not certain. This CDR3 spans 14 amino acids. Looked up from germline, CDR1 is SGHTA and CDR2 is FQGNSA. V was pared by 2 bases and J by 1 base, with 8 bases between. Here the CDR3 DNA reads TGTGCCAGCAGCTTATCAGGCATCCAAGAGACCCAGTACTTC. As protein: CASSLSGIQETQYF.

The chain employs TRBV7-9 and TRBJ2-6; no firm D call. Trimming pared 2 bases from V and 0 bases from J, leaving 5 bases between. The CDR3 covers 15 residues. Germline V gives CDR1 SEHNR, CDR2 FQNEAQ (reference sequence). The chain's CDR3 is CASSLSFSGANVLTF. The CDR3 nucleotides read TGTGCCAGCAGCTTAAGCTTCTCTGGGGCCAACGTCCTGACTTTC.

This rearrangement joins TRBV10-3 to TRBJ2-1; 13 nucleotides match TRBD2. CDR1 and CDR2 (germline): ENHRY, SYGVKD. J was trimmed by 10 bases and V by 4 bases; bases with no gene match: 4. The CDR3 sequence is 14 residues long. DNA for the CDR3: TGTGCCATCAGTGGGGGGACTAGCGGGGTCGAGCAGTTCTTC. Its protein product is CAISGGTSGVEQFF.

The rearrangement links TRBV11-2 to TRBJ2-2, with D possibly matching TRBD2 (6 bases). The V end lost 1 base, the J end lost 4 bases, and 13 bases lay between the germline ends. The CDR3 is made up of 16 amino acids. Germline loops: CDR1 SGHAT, CDR2 FQNNGV. CDR3 sequence: CASSLVGGASTGELFF. CDR3 coding DNA: TGTGCCAGCAGCTTAGTCGGCGGGGCGAGCACCGGGGAGCTGTTTTTT.

The CDR3 is CASSALESTDTQYF. The CDR3 DNA reads as TGTGCCAGCTCAGCCCTCGAAAGCACAGATACGCAGTATTTT. The gene calls are TRBV18 and TRBJ2-3; D call uncertain. V was cut by 5 bases and J by 0 bases, with 9 bases left in between. The CDR3 contains 14 residues. The germline V gene has CDR1 KGHSH and CDR2 LQKENI.

The V call is TRBV5-4, the J call TRBJ1-2; 11 nucleotides match TRBD1. The trim removed 0 bases at V and 2 bases at J, leaving 0 bases unmatched. Germline values: CDR1 SGHNT, CDR2 YYREEE (reference sequence). CDR3 length equals 15 residues. The CDR3 bases are TGTGCCAGCAGCTTGGGGACAGGGGGCAACTATGGCTACACCTTC. This gives the protein CASSLGTGGNYGYTF.

The table lists this clone with a few counts. The junction departs from the called germline gene at one end, perhaps through a read error. The gene calls are TRBV7-3 and TRBJ2-1; 8 bases map to TRBD2. This CDR3 has 18 amino acids. CDR1 is SGHTA and CDR2 is FQGTGA in the germline V gene. The CDR3 reads CASSLTPSGGRLYNEQFF. CDR3 in DNA: TGTGCCAGCAGCCTAACTCCCAGCGGGGGCCGGTTATACAATGAGCAGTTCTTC. Drawing the rest from reference TRBV7-3 and TRBJ2-1, the complete variable domain is GAGVSQTPSNKVTEKGKYVELRCDPISGHTALYWYRQSLGQGPEFLIYFQGTGAADDSGLPNDRFFAVRPEGSVSTLKIQRTERGDSAVYLCASSLTPSGGRLYNEQFFGPGTRLTVL.

The rearrangement uses TRBV5-1 and TRBJ1-2; D perhaps matches TRBD1 (5 bases). The V end was cut by 0 bases, the J end by 6 bases, with 6 bases between. CDR3 length: 12 amino acids. Germline V lookup: CDR1 SGHRS, CDR2 YFSETQ. CDR3 region: CASSLGDHGYTF. CDR3 coding DNA: TGCGCCAGCAGCTTGGGGGACCATGGCTACACCTTC.

With regard to this clone: Other DNA sequences within the sample encode an identical CDR3. J is TRBJ1-2 and V is TRBV29-1; no definite D call. The CDR3 has 11 amino acids. V was pared by 1 base and J by 4 bases, with 4 bases between. Germline values: CDR1 SQVTM, CDR2 ANQGSEA. The CDR3 coding sequence is TGCAGCGTTGAAGGGGTCTATGGCTACACCTTC. It codes for CSVEGVYGYTF.

A remark on this clone: Other DNA sequences in this sample translate to the same CDR3. The gene calls are TRBV5-1 and TRBJ1-2, with 8 bases matching TRBD1. There are 12 residues in the CDR3. With V trimmed by 4 bases and J by 6 bases, 2 bases remained unmatched. The V gene's germline CDR1 is SGHRS and CDR2 YFSETQ. CDR3 sequence: CASSQGADGYTF. The CDR3 DNA reads TGCGCCAGCAGCCAGGGGGCTGATGGCTACACCTTC. Drawing the rest from reference TRBV5-1 and TRBJ1-2, the complete variable domain is KAGVTQTPRYLIKTRGQQVTLSCSPISGHRSVSWYQQTPGQGLQFLFEYFSETQRNKGNFPGRFSGRQFSNSRSEMNVSTLELGDSALYLCASSQGADGYTFGSGTRLTVV.

The V call is TRBV27, the J call TRBJ2-7, with D hard to call. This CDR3 is built from 14 residues. The germline V gene has CDR1 MNHEY and CDR2 SMNVEV (reference sequence). V was trimmed by 5 bases and J by 0 bases, leaving 11 bases between them. CDR3 DNA: TGTGCCAGCAGTCAGACTCTCACCTCCTACGAGCAGTACTTC. This sequence encodes CASSQTLTSYEQYF.

This clone was seen only a few times. The CDR3 nucleotides are TGCAGCGCCGGGGAGGGGAGCAATCAGCCCCAGCATTTT. Protein: CSAGEGSNQPQHF. The V gene is TRBV29-1, the J gene TRBJ1-5; the D gene is possibly TRBD1 (5 bases). This CDR3 is 13 amino acids long. Trimming cost V 7 bases and J 1 base, with 11 bases left between them. Germline V CDR1 and CDR2: SQVTM, ANQGSEA.

V gene TRBV7-2 combines with J gene TRBJ1-2, with D maybe TRBD1 (6 bases). Germline values: CDR1 SGHTA, CDR2 FQGNSA. With 1 base removed from V and 7 bases from J, the gap between germline ends came to 19 bases. This CDR3 contains 16 residues. As DNA, the CDR3 is TGTGCCAGCAGCTTAGGATGGCAGGGGCCGACCGGTGGCTACACCTTC. This encodes CASSLGWQGPTGGYTF.

This rearrangement joins TRBV19 to TRBJ2-3; a weak D match, TRBD1 (6 bases). Germline V gene lookup returns CDR1 LNHDA and CDR2 SQIVND (reference sequence). The V gene lost 6 bases and the J gene lost 6 bases, with 19 bases spanning the gap. CDR3 length equals 15 residues. CDR3 in DNA: TGTGCCAGTAGGATGGCCGGGACACTACGGGATACGCAGTATTTT. It translates to CASRMAGTLRDTQYF.

The chain employs TRBV15 and TRBJ1-2, with 8 bases aligning to TRBD1. With 9 bases clipped from V and 6 bases from J, the junction kept 9 bases outside the gene matches. Germline-derived CDR1 and CDR2 are LNHNV and YYDKDF (reference sequence). The CDR3 length is 13 residues. CDR3 sequence reads: CATKQAGGDGYTF. Written as DNA, the CDR3 is TGTGCCACGAAGCAGGCAGGGGGCGATGGCTACACCTTC.

This chain uses TRBV23-1 with TRBJ2-3; no clear D. TRBV23-1 is an open reading frame whose function is uncertain. The V gene lost 4 bases and the J gene lost 2 bases, with 13 bases spanning the gap. The CDR3 has 15 residues. The CDR3, as DNA: TGCGCCAGCAGTCCGGCAGATCCGAACACAGATACGCAGTATTTT. Its translation: CASSPADPNTDTQYF.

The chain uses TRBV30 and TRBJ1-6; 7 nucleotides match TRBD1. Germline V lookup: CDR1 GTSNPN, CDR2 SVGIG (reference sequence). The CDR3 is 13 residues long. J gave up 7 bases and V 5 bases, and 5 bases lay outside the gene matches. CDR3 DNA sequence: TGTGCCTGGGAAAAGACAGGGAATTCACCCCTCCACTTT. This sequence encodes CAWEKTGNSPLHF. Supplemented by reference TRBV30 and TRBJ1-6, the full variable domain reads SQTIHQWPATLVQPVGSPLSLECTVEGTSNPNLYWYRQAAGRGLQLLFYSVGIGQISSEVPQNLSASRPQDRQFILSSKKLLLSDSGFYLCAWEKTGNSPLHFGNGTRLTVT.

The J gene is TRBJ1-2, the V gene TRBV30; D possibly corresponds to TRBD1 (5 bases). CDR3 length equals 12 residues. The germline V gene encodes CDR1 GTSNPN and CDR2 SVGIG (reference sequence). V was shortened by 4 bases and J by 4 bases, with 10 bases between the two germline ends. The CDR3 loop reads CAWNGDVYGYTF. The CDR3 nucleotides are TGTGCCTGGAACGGGGACGTCTATGGCTACACCTTC. Filled out from reference TRBV30 and TRBJ1-2, the complete variable domain reads SQTIHQWPATLVQPVGSPLSLECTVEGTSNPNLYWYRQAAGRGLQLLFYSVGIGQISSEVPQNLSASRPQDRQFILSSKKLLLSDSGFYLCAWNGDVYGYTFGSGTRLTVV.

This chain uses TRBV25-1 with TRBJ2-2; maybe TRBD2 (7 bases). CDR1 and CDR2 (germline): MGHDK, SYGVNS. The V end lost 6 bases, the J end lost 3 bases, and 11 bases lay between the germline ends. CDR3 length: 14 residues. The CDR3 region is CASSEGGYTGELFF. DNA of the CDR3: TGTGCCAGCAGCGAGGGGGGGTACACCGGGGAGCTGTTTTTT.

The chain recombines TRBV2 with TRBJ2-7; D gene uncertain. Deletions cut 8 bases from V and 2 bases from J, with 7 bases between. CDR1 is SNHLY and CDR2 is FYNNEI in the germline V gene. This CDR3 comprises 11 residues. The CDR3 coding sequence is TGTGCCAGCTTGCAGGCCTACGAGCAGTACTTC. Protein sequence: CASLQAYEQYF.

This clone was detected only once. The chain is built from TRBV7-6 and TRBJ2-7; D is unclear. Germline values: CDR1 SGHVS, CDR2 FNYEAQ. The V gene lost 1 base and the J gene lost 5 bases, with 15 bases spanning the gap. This CDR3 region has 15 residues. The CDR3 protein is CASSLGRIPGDEQYF. In nucleotides, the CDR3 is TGTGCCAGCAGCTTAGGTCGGATTCCAGGCGACGAGCAGTACTTC.

This clone appeared a single time. Other DNA sequences of this sample code for an identical CDR3. This chain connects TRBV7-3 to TRBJ1-1; possibly TRBD1 for D (5 bases). This CDR3 region has 13 residues. V gave up 2 bases and J gave up 1 base, with 5 bases separating them. The V gene's germline CDR1 is SGHTA and CDR2 FQGTGA. CDR3: CASSLDRNTEAFF. Here the CDR3 DNA reads TGTGCCAGCAGCTTAGACAGGAACACTGAAGCTTTCTTT.

CDR3 in amino acids: CAWSGVTGGGQPQHF. DNA of the CDR3: TGTGCCTGGAGTGGGGTGACAGGGGGCGGTCAGCCCCAGCATTTT. The chain carries TRBV30 and TRBJ1-5, with 10 positions matching TRBD1. The ends lost 1 base at V and 6 bases at J; junction bases unmatched: 6. Per germline, CDR1 GTSNPN and CDR2 SVGIG (reference sequence). CDR3 length equals 15 residues. The full variable domain, with the rest looked up from reference TRBV30 and TRBJ1-5, is SQTIHQWPATLVQPVGSPLSLECTVEGTSNPNLYWYRQAAGRGLQLLFYSVGIGQISSEVPQNLSASRPQDRQFILSSKKLLLSDSGFYLCAWSGVTGGGQPQHFGDGTRLSIL.